Included here is one T cell receptor beta chain sequence, with context. This sample was taken from a study of blood T cell repertoires in COVID-19. For the study at large: Samples came from the United States, Italy and Spain, spanning acute and convalescent COVID-19. T cells, B-cell-depleted T cells, or PBMCs supplied cDNA or gDNA.

Trimming shortened V by 3 bases and J by 1 base, and 15 bases separated the two germline ends. This CDR3 contains 16 residues. The germline gives CDR1 KGHSH, CDR2 LQKENI. This study enrolled people aged roughly 18 to 89 from about two dozen US geographic areas. Cohorts were determined from participant-reported clinical history. Produced via immunoSEQ multiplex PCR; TCRdb's table is partial and in-frame only. The table includes 210,000 or so clones, around 84% detected once. The chain is built from TRBV18 and TRBJ1-1; D may be TRBD1 (5 bases). Sequences were obtained from PBMCs or T cells enriched from blood (not recorded which). This receptor was taken from a man aged 25-45 years with acute COVID-19. CDR3 sequence: CASSPRQGGTNTEAFF. The DNA of the CDR3 is TGTGCCAGCTCACCCCGGCAGGGCGGAACGAACACTGAAGCTTTCTTT.